The table lists the clone carrying this T cell receptor beta chain with a count of one. Its antigen is unidentified. Time point defined: week 35, safety follow-up. In every dose of vaccine, 300 ug of mutant IDH1 20-mer peptide was given alongside topical imiquimod. Produced via immunoSEQ multiplex PCR; TCRdb's table is partial and in-frame only. The repertoire includes 60,000 to 65,000 clones, 84% of them detected once, and around 4.6% sits in the top ten. This entry comes from a study of a mutant IDH1 vaccine in newly diagnosed glioma. Study-level background: Following radiotherapy alone, or alongside temozolomide cycles, vaccination was started after an interval of 4-6 weeks. General study findings and limits: Shifts in the top peripheral T cell clonotypes seemed unrelated to pseudoprogression. Among all patients, vaccine-induced immune responses occurred in about 93%.

Germline V gene sequence: CDR1 KGHSH, CDR2 LQKENI. CDR3 length equals 14 residues. Trimming cost V 4 bases and J 2 bases; bases outside gene matches: 2. V and J are TRBV18 and TRBJ1-5; 7 positions agree with TRBD1. Here the sequenced sample was PBMCs, taken from a glioma patient whose treatment included an IDH1 peptide vaccine. The receptor's source is a young man with glioma. CDR3 loop: CASSQGAGNQPQHF. Here the CDR3 DNA reads TGTGCCAGCTCACAGGGGGCTGGCAATCAGCCCCAGCATTTT.